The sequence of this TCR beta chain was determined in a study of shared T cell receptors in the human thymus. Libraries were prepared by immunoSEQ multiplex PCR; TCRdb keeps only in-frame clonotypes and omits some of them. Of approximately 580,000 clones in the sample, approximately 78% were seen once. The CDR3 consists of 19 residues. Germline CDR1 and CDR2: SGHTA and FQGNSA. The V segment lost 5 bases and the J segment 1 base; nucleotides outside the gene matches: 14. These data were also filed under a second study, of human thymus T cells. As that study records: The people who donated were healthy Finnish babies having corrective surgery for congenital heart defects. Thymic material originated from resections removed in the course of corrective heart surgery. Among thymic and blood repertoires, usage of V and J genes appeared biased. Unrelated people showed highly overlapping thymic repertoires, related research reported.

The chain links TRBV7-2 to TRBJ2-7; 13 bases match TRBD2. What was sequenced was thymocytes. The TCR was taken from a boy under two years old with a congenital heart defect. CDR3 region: CASSPRGGGTSGTSYEQYF. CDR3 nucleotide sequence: TGTGCCAGCAGCCCTAGGGGGGGAGGGACTAGCGGGACATCCTACGAGCAGTACTTC.